One and the same sample provided the 5 T cell receptor beta chains below, sequenced in a study of blood T cell repertoires in COVID-19. Profiled with immunoSEQ multiplex PCR; TCRdb holds only in-frame clones, not every one. This sample has tens of thousands of clones, with around three quarters found just once. The sequenced sample was peripheral blood. Receptor source: a human donor in a cohort sampled during active COVID-19.

This clone was seen more than once but under ten times. This sequence joins TRBV2 and TRBJ2-7, with TRBD2 matching over 7 bases. V was pared by 7 bases and J by 2 bases, with 8 bases of the junction left unmatched. Germline CDR1 is SNHLY and CDR2 is FYNNEI. The CDR3 consists of 14 residues. The CDR3 here is CASKRDATPYEQYF. The CDR3, as DNA: TGTGCCAGCAAGCGGGACGCGACCCCCTACGAGCAGTACTTC.

The chain joins TRBV14 to TRBJ1-3; D gene uncertain. Deletions cut 3 bases from V and 0 bases from J, with 9 bases between. This CDR3 region has 15 residues. Germline CDR1 SGHDN, CDR2 FVKESK. The chain's CDR3 is CASSQDSGSGNTIYF. For the CDR3, the DNA is TGTGCCAGCAGCCAGGACTCGGGCTCTGGAAACACCATATATTTT. Together with reference TRBV14 and TRBJ1-3, the CDR3 gives the full variable domain: EAGVTQFPSHSVIEKGQTVTLRCDPISGHDNLYWYRRVMGKEIKFLLHFVKESKQDESGMPNNRFLAERTGGTYSTLKVQPAELEDSGVYFCASSQDSGSGNTIYFGEGSWLTVV.

This clone has only a few counts. V gene TRBV29-1 combines with J gene TRBJ2-3; 9 bases are a match to TRBD2. The CDR3 loop spans 15 amino acids. CDR1 is SQVTM and CDR2 is ANQGSEA in the germline V gene. The V gene end was trimmed by 7 bases and the J gene end by 0 bases; junction bases not matched to a gene: 8. CDR3 loop: CSGLGTSKSTDTQYF. In DNA, the CDR3 is TGCAGCGGTCTTGGGACTAGCAAAAGCACAGATACGCAGTATTTT.

The CDR3 loop reads CASSSTGVNQPQHF. In nucleotides, the CDR3 is TGTGCCAGCAGCTCGACAGGAGTAAATCAGCCCCAGCATTTT. The chain is built from TRBV11-2 and TRBJ1-5; the D gene is possibly TRBD1 (6 bases). Germline lookup yields CDR1 SGHAT and CDR2 FQNNGV. The CDR3 has 14 residues. V was shortened by 4 bases and J by 4 bases, with 11 bases between the two germline ends.

V is TRBV6-5 and J is TRBJ2-7; 9 bases match TRBD2. This CDR3 region has 13 residues. Germline CDR1 and CDR2: MNHEY and SVGAGI. The trim removed 7 bases at V and 5 bases at J, leaving 6 bases unmatched. CDR3 sequence reads: CASIAGGPNEQYF. The CDR3 DNA reads as TGTGCCAGCATTGCGGGAGGGCCTAACGAGCAGTACTTC.